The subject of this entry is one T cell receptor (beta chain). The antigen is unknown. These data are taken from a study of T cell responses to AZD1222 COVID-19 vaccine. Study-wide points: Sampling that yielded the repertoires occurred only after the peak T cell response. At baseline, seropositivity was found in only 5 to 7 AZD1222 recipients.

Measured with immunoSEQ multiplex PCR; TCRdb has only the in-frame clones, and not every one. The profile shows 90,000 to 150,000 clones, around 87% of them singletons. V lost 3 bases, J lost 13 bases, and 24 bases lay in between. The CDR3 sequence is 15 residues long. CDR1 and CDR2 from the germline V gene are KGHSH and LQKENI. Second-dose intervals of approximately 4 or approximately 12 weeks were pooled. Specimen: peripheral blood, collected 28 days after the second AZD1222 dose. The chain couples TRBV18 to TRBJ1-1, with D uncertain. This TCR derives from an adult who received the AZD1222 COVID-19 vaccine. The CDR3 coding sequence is TGTGCCAGCTCACCTGGCGCGTCTGGGCCGCGGACGGGTTTCTTT. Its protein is CASSPGASGPRTGFF.